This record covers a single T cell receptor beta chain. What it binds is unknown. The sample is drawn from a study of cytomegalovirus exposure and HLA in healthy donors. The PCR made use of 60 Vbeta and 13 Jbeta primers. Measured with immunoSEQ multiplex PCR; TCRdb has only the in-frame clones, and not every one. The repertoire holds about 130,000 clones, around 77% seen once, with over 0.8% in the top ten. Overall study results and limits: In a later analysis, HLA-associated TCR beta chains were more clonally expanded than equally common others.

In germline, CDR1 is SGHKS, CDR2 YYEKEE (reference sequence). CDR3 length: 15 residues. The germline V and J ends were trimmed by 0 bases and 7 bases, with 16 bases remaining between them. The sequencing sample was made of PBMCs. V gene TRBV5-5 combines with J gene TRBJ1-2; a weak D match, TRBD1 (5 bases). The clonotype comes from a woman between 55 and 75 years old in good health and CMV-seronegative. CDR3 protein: CASSLGQGIVPGYTF. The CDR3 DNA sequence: TGTGCCAGCAGCTTGGGGCAGGGTATTGTTCCTGGCTACACCTTC.